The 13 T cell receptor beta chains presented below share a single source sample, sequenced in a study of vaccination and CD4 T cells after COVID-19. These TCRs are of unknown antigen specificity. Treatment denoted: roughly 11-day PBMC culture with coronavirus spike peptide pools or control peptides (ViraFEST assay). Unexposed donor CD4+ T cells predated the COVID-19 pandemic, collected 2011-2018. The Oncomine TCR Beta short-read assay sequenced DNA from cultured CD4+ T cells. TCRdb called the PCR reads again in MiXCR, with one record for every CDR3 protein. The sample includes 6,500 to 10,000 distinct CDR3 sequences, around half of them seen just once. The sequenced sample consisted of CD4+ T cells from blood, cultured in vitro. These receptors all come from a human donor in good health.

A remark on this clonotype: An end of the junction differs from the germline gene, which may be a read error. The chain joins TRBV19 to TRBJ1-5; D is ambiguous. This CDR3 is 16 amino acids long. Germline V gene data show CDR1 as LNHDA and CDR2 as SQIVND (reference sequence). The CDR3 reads CVSSSLSETFNQPQHF. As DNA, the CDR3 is TGTGTCAGTAGTTCACTCAGCGAAACCTTCAATCAGCCCCAGCATTTT.

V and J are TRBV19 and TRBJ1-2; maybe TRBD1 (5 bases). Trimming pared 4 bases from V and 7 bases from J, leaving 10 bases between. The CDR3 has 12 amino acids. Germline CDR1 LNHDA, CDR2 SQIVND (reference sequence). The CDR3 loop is CASSRDLRGYTF. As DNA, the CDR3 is TGTGCCAGTAGTAGGGACCTCCGTGGCTACACCTTC.

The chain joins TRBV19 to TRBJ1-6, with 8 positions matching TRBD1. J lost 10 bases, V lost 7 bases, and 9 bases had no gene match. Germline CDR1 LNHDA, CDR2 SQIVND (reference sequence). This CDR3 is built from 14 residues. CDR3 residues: CASTVTGVGSPLHF. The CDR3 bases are TGTGCCAGTACCGTGACAGGGGTTGGGTCACCCCTCCACTTT.

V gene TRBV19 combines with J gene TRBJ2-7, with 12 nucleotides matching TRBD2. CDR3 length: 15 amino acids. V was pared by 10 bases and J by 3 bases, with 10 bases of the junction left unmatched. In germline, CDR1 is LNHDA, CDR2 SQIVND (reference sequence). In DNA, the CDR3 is TGTGCCACGGCTAGCGGGGGGGCCACCCTCTACGAGCAGTACTTC. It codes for CATASGGATLYEQYF.

CDR3 sequence reads: CASSFSNPAEGSYEQYF. The CDR3 region has the DNA TGTGCCAGCAGCTTTAGTAACCCGGCGGAAGGATCCTACGAGCAGTACTTC. V gene TRBV7-9 combines with J gene TRBJ2-7; D gene unclear. The CDR3 has 17 amino acids. Deletions cut 3 bases from V and 1 base from J, with 19 bases between. Germline V lookup: CDR1 SEHNR, CDR2 FQNEAQ (reference sequence). Drawing the rest from reference TRBV7-9 and TRBJ2-7, the complete variable domain is DTGVSQNPRHKITKRGQNVTFRCDPISEHNRLYWYRQTLGQGPEFLTYFQNEAQLEKSRLLSDRFSAERPKGSFSTLEIQRTEQGDSAMYLCASSFSNPAEGSYEQYFGPGTRLTVT.

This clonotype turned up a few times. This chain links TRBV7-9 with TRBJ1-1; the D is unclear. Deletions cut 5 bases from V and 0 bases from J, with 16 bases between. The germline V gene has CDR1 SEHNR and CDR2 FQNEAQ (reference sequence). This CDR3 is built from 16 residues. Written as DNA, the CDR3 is TGTGCCAGCAGCCCCGCCGTCGGATACATGAACACTGAAGCTTTCTTT. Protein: CASSPAVGYMNTEAFF.

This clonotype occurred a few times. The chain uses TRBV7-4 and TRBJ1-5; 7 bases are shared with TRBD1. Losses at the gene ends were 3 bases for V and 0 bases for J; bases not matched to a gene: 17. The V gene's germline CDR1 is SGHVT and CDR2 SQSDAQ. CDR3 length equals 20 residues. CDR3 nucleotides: TGTGCCAGCAGCTTTTTGTACGACCGGGACAGCCCCTATAGCAATCAGCCCCAGCATTTT. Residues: CASSFLYDRDSPYSNQPQHF.

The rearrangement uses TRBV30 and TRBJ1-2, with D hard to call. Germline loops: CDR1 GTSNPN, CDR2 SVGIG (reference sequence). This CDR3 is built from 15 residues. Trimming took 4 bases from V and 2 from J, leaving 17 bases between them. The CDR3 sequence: CAWTLGNGGNYGYTF. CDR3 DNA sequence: TGTGCCTGGACCCTCGGGAACGGCGGAAACTATGGCTACACCTTC.

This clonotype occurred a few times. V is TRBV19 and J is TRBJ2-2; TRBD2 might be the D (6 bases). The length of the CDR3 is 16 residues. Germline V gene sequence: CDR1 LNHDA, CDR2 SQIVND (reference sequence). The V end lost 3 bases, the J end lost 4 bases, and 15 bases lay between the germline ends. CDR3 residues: CASSISSSSATGELFF. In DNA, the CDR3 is TGTGCCAGTAGTATCTCCTCCTCTAGCGCCACCGGGGAGCTGTTTTTT.

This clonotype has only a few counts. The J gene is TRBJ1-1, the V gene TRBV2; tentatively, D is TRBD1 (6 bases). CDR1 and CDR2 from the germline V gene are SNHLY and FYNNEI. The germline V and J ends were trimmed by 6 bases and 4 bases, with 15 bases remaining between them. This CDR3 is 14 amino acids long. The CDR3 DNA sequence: TGTGCCAGCAGGTTGACAGGTGACGGCACTGAAGCTTTCTTT. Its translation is CASRLTGDGTEAFF.

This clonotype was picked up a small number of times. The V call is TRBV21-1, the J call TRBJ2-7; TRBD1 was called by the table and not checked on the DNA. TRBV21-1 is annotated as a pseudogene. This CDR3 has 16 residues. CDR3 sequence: CASSIRDRDVFYEQYF. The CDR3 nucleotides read TGTGCCAGCAGCATCCGGGACAGGGACGTTTTCTACGAGCAGTACTTC.

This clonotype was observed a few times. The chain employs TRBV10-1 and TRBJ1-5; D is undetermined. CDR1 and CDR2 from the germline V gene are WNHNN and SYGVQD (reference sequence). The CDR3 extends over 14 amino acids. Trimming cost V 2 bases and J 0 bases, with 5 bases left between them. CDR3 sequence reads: CASSESGSNQPQHF. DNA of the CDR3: TGCGCCAGCAGTGAGAGTGGTAGCAATCAGCCCCAGCATTTT.

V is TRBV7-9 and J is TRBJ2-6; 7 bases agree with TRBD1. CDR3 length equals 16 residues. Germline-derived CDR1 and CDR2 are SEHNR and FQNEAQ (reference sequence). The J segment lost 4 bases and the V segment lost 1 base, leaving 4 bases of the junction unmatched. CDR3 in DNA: TGTGCCAGCAGCTTAGAGGGGGCGCGGGGGGCCAACGTCCTGACTTTC. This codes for CASSLEGARGANVLTF. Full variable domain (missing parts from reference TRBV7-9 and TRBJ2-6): DTGVSQNPRHKITKRGQNVTFRCDPISEHNRLYWYRQTLGQGPEFLTYFQNEAQLEKSRLLSDRFSAERPKGSFSTLEIQRTEQGDSAMYLCASSLEGARGANVLTFGAGSRLTVL.